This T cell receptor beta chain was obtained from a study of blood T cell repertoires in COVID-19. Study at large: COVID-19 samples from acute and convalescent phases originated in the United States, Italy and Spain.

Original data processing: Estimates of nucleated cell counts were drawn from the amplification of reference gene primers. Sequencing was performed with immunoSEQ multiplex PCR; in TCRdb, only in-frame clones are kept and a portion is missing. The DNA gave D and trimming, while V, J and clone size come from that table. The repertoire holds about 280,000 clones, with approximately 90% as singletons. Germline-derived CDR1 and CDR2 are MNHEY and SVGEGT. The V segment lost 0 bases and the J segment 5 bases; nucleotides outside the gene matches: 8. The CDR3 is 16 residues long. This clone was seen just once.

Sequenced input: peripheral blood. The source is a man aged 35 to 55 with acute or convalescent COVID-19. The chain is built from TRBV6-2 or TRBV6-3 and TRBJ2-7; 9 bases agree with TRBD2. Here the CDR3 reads CASSYSVLAGSHEQYF. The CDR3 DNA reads TGTGCCAGCAGTTACTCAGTTCTAGCGGGGTCCCACGAGCAGTACTTC.